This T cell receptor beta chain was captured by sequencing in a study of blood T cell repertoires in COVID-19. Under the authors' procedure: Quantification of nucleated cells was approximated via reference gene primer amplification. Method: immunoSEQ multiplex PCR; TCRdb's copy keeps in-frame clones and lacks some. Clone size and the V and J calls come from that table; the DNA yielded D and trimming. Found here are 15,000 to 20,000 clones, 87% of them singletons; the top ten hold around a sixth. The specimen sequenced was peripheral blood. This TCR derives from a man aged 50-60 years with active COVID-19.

CDR3 coding DNA: TGTGCCAGTAGTGTCTCGGGACAGGGTTTGGGAAACACCATATATTTT. This sequence encodes CASSVSGQGLGNTIYF. This chain links TRBV19 with TRBJ1-3; 9 positions match TRBD1. The V and J ends lost 5 bases and 4 bases, in that order; junction bases with no gene match: 9. The CDR3 loop spans 16 amino acids. Germline CDR1 is LNHDA and CDR2 is SQIVND (reference sequence).